The present TCR beta chain was sequenced within a study of blood T cell repertoires in COVID-19. Study background: Researchers got acute and convalescent COVID-19 samples from the United States, Italy and Spain.

Germline lookup yields CDR1 GTSNPN and CDR2 SVGIG (reference sequence). This CDR3 has 16 amino acids. V lost 1 base to trimming and J lost 7 bases; unmatched junction nucleotides: 9. Sequencing used immunoSEQ multiplex PCR; TCRdb keeps in-frame clones, though not all of them. Here the sample spans approximately 340,000 clones, roughly nine tenths being singletons. A COVID-19 case was met by exposed participants within 2 weeks before study entry. This TCR derives from a woman aged 40-49 years who had been exposed to COVID-19. Specimen: PBMCs or T cells enriched from blood (not recorded which). The gene calls are TRBV30 and TRBJ1-6; 8 bases agree with TRBD1. The CDR3 DNA sequence: TGTGCCTGGAGTGGGCTTGGACAGGGAGGAAATTCACCCCTCCACTTT. This encodes CAWSGLGQGGNSPLHF.